The clone carrying this T cell receptor beta chain was observed a few times. Antigen specificity is unknown. V lost 2 bases to trimming and J lost 6 bases, with 7 bases between them. Looked up from germline, CDR1 is SGHAT and CDR2 is FQNNGV. CDR3 length equals 12 residues. TCRdb redid the calling of the reads with MiXCR, one entry per CDR3 protein. The table records around 260,000 distinct CDR3 sequences, roughly 10% of them present only once. The record originates from a study of T cell repertoires in cytomegalovirus infection. Study-wide background: Through public TCR beta signatures, both CMV infection and matching HLA type were indicated. Findings of the study overall: Individuals carrying CMV plus the relevant HLA were identified by cumulative frequency of public TCR beta families.

The chain links TRBV11-2 to TRBJ1-2; TRBD1 is a possible D gene (5 bases). The clonotype comes from a human donor in good health (CMV status not recorded). Some clones in this sample may be carry-over from other donors' samples. Sequencing input: PBMCs. The CDR3 loop reads CASSLSRDGYTF. The CDR3, as DNA: TGTGCCAGCAGCTTATCCAGGGATGGCTACACCTTC.